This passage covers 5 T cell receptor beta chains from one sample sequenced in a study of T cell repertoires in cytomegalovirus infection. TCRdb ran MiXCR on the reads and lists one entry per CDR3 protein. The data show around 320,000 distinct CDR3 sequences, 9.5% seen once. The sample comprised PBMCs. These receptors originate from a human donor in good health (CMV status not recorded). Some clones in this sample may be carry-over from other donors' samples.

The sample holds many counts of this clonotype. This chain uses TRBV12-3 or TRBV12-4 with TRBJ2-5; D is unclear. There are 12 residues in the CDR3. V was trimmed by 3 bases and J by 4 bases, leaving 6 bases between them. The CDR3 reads CASSLEGETQYF. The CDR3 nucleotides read TGTGCCAGCAGTTTGGAAGGAGAGACCCAGTACTTC.

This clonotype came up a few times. In DNA form, the CDR3 reads TGTGCCAGCAGTTACTCGATACTGGGAAGCGGGGGCTACACCTTC. This translates into CASSYSILGSGGYTF. The rearrangement uses TRBV6-6 and TRBJ1-2, with D uncertain. Germline V gives CDR1 MNHNY, CDR2 SVGAGI (reference sequence). V was pared by 0 bases and J by 8 bases, with 16 bases between. CDR3 length: 15 amino acids.

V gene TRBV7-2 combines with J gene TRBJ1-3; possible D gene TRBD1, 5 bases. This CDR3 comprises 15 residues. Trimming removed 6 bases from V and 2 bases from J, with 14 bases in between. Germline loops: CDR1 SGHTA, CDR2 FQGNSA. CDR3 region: CASSDSGGAGNTIYF. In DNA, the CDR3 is TGTGCCAGCAGTGACTCGGGGGGTGCTGGAAACACCATATATTTT. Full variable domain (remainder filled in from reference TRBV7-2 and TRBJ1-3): GAGVSQSPSNKVTEKGKDVELRCDPISGHTALYWYRQSLGQGLEFLIYFQGNSAPDKSGLPSDRFSAERTGGSVSTLTIQRTQQEDSAVYLCASSDSGGAGNTIYFGEGSWLTVV.

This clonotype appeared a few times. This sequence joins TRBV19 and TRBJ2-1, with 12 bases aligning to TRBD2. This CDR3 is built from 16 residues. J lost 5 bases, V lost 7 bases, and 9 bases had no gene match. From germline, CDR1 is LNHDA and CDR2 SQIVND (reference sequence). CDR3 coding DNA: TGTGCCAGTACTCGACTAGCGGGAGTTTTAGACAATGAGCAGTTCTTC. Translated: CASTRLAGVLDNEQFF.

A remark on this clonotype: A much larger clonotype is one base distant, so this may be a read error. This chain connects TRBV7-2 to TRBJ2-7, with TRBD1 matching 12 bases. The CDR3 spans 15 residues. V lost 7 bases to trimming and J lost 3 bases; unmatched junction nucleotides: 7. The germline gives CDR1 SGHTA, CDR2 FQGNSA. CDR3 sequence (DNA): TGTGCCAGCAACCGCCGGGACAGGGGGCGCTACGAGCAGTACTTC. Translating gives CASNRRDRGRYEQYF.